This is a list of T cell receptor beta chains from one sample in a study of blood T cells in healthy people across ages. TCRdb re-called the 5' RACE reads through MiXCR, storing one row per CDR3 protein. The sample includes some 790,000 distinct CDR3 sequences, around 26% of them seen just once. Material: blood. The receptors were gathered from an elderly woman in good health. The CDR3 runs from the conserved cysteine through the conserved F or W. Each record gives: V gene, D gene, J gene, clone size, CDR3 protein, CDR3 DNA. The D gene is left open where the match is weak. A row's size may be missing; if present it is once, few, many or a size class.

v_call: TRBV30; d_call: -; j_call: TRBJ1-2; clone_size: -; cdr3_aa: CAWSNGYGYTF; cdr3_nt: TGTGCCTGGAGTAACGGGTATGGCTACACCTTC
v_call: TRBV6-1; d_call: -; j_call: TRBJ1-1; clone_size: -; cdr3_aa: CASSERDTRPEAFF; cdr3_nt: TGTGCCAGCAGTGAAAGGGACACCCGTCCTGAAGCTTTCTTT
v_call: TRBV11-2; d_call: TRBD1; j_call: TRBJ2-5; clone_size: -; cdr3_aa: CASSDGQGKGETQYF; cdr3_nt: TGTGCCAGCAGCGACGGACAGGGAAAAGGAGAGACCCAGTACTTC
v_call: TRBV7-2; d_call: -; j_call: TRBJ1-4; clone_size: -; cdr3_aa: CASSLAVGVGNEKLFF; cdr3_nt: TGTGCCAGCAGCTTAGCTGTAGGGGTGGGAAATGAAAAACTGTTTTTT
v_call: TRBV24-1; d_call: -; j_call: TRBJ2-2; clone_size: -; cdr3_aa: CATSGRGSSGELFF; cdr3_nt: TGTGCCACCAGTGGCCGGGGGAGTAGCGGGGAGCTGTTTTTT
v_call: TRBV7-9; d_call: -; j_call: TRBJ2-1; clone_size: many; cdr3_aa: CASSPVGVQSEQFF; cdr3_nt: TGTGCCAGCAGCCCCGTTGGGGTACAGAGTGAGCAGTTCTTC
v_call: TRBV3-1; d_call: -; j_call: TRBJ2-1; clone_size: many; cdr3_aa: CASSQARVGNNEQFF; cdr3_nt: TGTGCCAGCAGCCAAGCTAGAGTCGGGAACAATGAGCAGTTCTTC
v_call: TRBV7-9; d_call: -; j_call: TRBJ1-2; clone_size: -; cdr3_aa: CASSPTGPRDGCTF; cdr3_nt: TGTGCCAGCAGCCCGACAGGACCACGGGACGGCTGCACCTTC
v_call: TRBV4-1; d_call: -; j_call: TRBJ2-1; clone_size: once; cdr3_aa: CASSQTGVPYNEQFF; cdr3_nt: TGCGCCAGCAGCCAAACGGGGGTTCCCTACAATGAGCAGTTCTTC
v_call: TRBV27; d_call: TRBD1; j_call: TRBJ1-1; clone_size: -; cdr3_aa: CASSPPGQVPRGEAFF; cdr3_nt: TGTGCCAGCAGTCCGCCAGGACAGGTCCCTCGGGGGGAAGCTTTCTTT
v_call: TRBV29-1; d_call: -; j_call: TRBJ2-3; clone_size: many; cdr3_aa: CSVEDSRASRTQYF; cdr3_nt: TGCAGCGTTGAAGATTCACGGGCTAGTCGAACGCAGTATTTT
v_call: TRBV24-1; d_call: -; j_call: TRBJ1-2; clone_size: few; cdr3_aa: CATSDPSRPGSHGYTF; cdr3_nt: TGTGCCACCAGTGACCCCAGTAGACCAGGCTCACATGGCTACACCTTC
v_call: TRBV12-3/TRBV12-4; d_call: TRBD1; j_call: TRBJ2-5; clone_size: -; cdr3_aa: CASSPNPGQGNNKQYF; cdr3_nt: TGTGCCAGCAGTCCTAACCCCGGACAGGGGAACAATAAGCAGTACTTC
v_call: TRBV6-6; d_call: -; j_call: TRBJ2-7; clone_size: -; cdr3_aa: CASSYDGAYEQYF; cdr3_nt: TGTGCCAGCTCATATGATGGGGCCTACGAGCAGTACTTC
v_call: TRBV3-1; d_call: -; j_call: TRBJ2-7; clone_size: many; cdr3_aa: CASSQVGSSYEQYF; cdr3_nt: TGTGCCAGCAGCCAAGTGGGCAGTTCCTACGAGCAGTACTTC
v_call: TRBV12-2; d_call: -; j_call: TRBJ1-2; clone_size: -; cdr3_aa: CASRLVSYGYTF; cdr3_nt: TGTGCAAGTCGCTTAGTGAGCTATGGCTACACCTTC
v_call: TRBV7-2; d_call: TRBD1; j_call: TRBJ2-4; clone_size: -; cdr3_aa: CASSRDRVVKSIQYF; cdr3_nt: TGTGCCAGCAGCCGTGACAGGGTGGTCAAAAGCATTCAGTACTTC
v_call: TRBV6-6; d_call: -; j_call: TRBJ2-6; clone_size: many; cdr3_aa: CATTAGTSGANVLTF; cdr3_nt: TGTGCCACCACAGCAGGAACCTCTGGGGCCAACGTCCTGACTTTC
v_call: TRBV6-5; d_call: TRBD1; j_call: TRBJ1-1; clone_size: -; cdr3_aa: CASSYSGQPNTEAFF; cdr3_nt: TGTGCCAGCAGTTACTCGGGACAGCCGAACACTGAAGCTTTCTTT
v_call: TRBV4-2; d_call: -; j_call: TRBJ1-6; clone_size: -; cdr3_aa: CASSQEGGRILSPLHF; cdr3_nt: TGTGCCAGCAGCCAAGAGGGGGGACGGATACTTTCACCCCTCCACTTT
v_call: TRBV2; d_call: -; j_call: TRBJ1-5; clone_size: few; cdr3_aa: CASAALSNQPQHF; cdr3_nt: TGTGCCAGCGCGGCTCTGAGCAATCAGCCCCAGCATTTT
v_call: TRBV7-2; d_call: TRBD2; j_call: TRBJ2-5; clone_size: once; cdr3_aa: CASSLAVLAGGPETQYF; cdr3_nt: TGTGCCAGCAGCTTAGCGGTCCTAGCGGGGGGGCCGGAGACCCAGTACTTC
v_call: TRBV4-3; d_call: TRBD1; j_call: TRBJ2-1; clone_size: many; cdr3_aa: CASRVWDRGSNEQFF; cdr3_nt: TGCGCCAGCAGGGTGTGGGACAGGGGCTCAAATGAGCAGTTCTTC
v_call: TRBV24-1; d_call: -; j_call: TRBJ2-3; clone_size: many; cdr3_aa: CATSEPSTDTQYF; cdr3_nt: TGTGCCACCAGTGAACCCAGCACAGATACGCAGTATTTT
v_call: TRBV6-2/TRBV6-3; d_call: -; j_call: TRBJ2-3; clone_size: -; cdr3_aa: CASSYFLAGQGSDTQYF; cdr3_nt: TGTGCCAGCAGTTACTTCCTAGCGGGACAGGGATCGGATACGCAGTATTTT
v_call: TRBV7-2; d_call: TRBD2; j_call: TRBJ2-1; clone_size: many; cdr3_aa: CASSLSLAGADEQFF; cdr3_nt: TGTGCCAGCAGCTTATCTCTAGCGGGGGCAGATGAGCAGTTCTTC
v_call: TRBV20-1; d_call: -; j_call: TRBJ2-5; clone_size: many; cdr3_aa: CSAIDRPLVETQYF; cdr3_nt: TGCAGTGCTATCGACAGGCCCTTGGTAGAGACCCAGTACTTC
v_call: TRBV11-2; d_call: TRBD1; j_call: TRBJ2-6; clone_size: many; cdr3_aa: CASSLIGTGGVSGANVLTF; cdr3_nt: TGTGCCAGCAGCTTAATTGGGACAGGGGGCGTCTCTGGGGCCAACGTCCTGACTTTC
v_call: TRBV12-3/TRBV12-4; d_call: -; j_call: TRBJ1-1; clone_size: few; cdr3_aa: CASSFEVAMNTEAFF; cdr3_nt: TGTGCCAGCAGTTTCGAGGTTGCCATGAACACTGAAGCTTTCTTT
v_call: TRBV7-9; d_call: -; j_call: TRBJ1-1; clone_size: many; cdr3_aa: CASSDPGTEAFF; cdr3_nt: TGTGCCAGCAGCGATCCCGGAACTGAAGCTTTCTTT
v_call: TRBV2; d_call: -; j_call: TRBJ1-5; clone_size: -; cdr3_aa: CASSEGPGSNQPQHF; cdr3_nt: TGTGCCAGCAGTGAAGGTCCGGGGAGCAATCAGCCCCAGCATTTT
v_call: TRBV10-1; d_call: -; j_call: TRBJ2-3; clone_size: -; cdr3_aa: CVATLRERTDTQDF; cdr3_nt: TGCGTCGCCACCCTCCGTGAGAGGACAGATACGCAGGATTTT
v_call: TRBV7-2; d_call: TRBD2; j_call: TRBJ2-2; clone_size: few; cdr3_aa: CASSIGLAGNTGELFF; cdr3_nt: TGTGCCAGCAGCATAGGACTAGCGGGGAACACCGGGGAGCTGTTTTTT
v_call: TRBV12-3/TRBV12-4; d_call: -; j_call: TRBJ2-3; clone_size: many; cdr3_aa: CASSLGGGGRTDTQYF; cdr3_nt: TGTGCCAGCAGCCTTGGTGGCGGAGGGAGAACAGATACGCAGTATTTT
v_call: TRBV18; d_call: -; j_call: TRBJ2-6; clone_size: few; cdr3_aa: CASSPFGGAGANVLTF; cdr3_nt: TGTGCCAGCTCACCCTTCGGGGGCGCTGGGGCCAACGTCCTGACTTTC
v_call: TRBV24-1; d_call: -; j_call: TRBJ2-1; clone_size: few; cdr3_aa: CAASAMTAGNEQFF; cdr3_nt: TGTGCCGCCAGTGCTATGACAGCGGGCAATGAGCAGTTCTTC
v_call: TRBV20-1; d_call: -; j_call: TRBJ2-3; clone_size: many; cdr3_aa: CSAAGQPDTQYF; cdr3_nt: TGCAGTGCAGCGGGACAGCCAGATACGCAGTATTTT
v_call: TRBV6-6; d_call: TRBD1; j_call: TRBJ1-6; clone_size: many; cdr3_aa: CASIDRADSPLHF; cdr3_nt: TGTGCCAGCATCGACAGGGCCGATTCACCCCTCCACTTT
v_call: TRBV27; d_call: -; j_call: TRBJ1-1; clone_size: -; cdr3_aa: CASRAGVSGDRTEAFF; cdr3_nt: TGTGCCAGCAGAGCTGGGGTTTCAGGGGATAGGACTGAAGCTTTCTTT
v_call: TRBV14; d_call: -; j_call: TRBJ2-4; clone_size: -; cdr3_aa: CASSKRPKNIQYF; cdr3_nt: TGTGCCAGCAGCAAGCGACCTAAAAACATTCAGTACTTC
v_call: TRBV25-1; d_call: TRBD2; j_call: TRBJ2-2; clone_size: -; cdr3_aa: CASVPSGGITGELFF; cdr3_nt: TGTGCCAGCGTCCCTAGCGGGGGTATAACCGGGGAGCTGTTTTTT
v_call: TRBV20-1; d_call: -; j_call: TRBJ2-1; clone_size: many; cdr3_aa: CSADPGSPGVRQFF; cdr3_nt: TGCAGTGCCGACCCGGGATCCCCGGGAGTGCGGCAGTTCTTC
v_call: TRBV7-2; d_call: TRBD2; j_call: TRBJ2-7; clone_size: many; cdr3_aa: CASQRTSSYEQYF; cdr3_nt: TGTGCCAGCCAAAGGACTAGCAGCTACGAGCAGTACTTC
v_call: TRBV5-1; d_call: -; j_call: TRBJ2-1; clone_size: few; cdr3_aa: CASYRGTLEETQFF; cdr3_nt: TGCGCCAGCTACCGGGGCACATTGGAAGAGACCCAGTTCTTC
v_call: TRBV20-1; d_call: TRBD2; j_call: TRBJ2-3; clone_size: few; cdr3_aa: CSARDQIRPSGGLGTDTQYF; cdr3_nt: TGCAGTGCTAGAGACCAGATAAGGCCTAGCGGGGGCCTTGGGACGGATACGCAGTATTTT
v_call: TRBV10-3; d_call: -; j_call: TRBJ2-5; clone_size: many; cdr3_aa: CAISESSGVKTQYF; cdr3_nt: TGTGCCATCAGTGAGTCCTCAGGCGTTAAGACCCAGTACTTC